This TCR beta chain was profiled in a study of control samples from healthy donors and cancer patients. Repertoires were generated with immunoSEQ multiplex PCR, while TCRdb's copy carries only in-frame clones and drops some. The sample consists of about 190,000 clones, 90% to 95% of them appearing once. CDR1 SEHNR and CDR2 FQNEAQ come from the germline V gene (reference sequence). V was clipped by 3 bases and J by 3 bases; unmatched bases: 4. This CDR3 has 15 amino acids. Sequencing was carried out using blood. This clonotype was obtained from a man under 40 in good health. The chain employs TRBV7-9 and TRBJ2-3; TRBD1 aligns across 9 bases. In nucleotides, the CDR3 is TGTGCCAGCAGCTTCGGACAGGGGAGGACAGATACGCAGTATTTT. Translating gives CASSFGQGRTDTQYF. The full variable domain, rest sourced from reference TRBV7-9 and TRBJ2-3, is DTGVSQNPRHKITKRGQNVTFRCDPISEHNRLYWYRQTLGQGPEFLTYFQNEAQLEKSRLLSDRFSAERPKGSFSTLEIQRTEQGDSAMYLCASSFGQGRTDTQYFGPGTRLTVL.